One and the same sample provided the 9 T cell receptor beta chains below, sequenced in a study of blood T cell repertoires in COVID-19. This table comes from immunoSEQ multiplex PCR, and its TCRdb copy is limited to in-frame clones, with some not included. The profile shows some 70,000 clones, about 89% of them singletons. The sequencing sample was made of peripheral blood. The receptors here all came from a man between 50 and 59 years old with active COVID-19.

The rearrangement joins TRBV4-3 to TRBJ2-5; no clear D. There are 13 residues in the CDR3. V dropped 1 base and J dropped 4 bases, with 7 bases sitting between them. Germline assignment: CDR1 LGHNA and CDR2 YSLEER. The CDR3 loop reads CASSQGPGETQYF. The DNA for the CDR3 is TGCGCCAGCAGCCAAGGCCCCGGAGAGACCCAGTACTTC.

This chain uses TRBV7-9 with TRBJ2-5; weak D call: TRBD2 (6 bases). The germline CDR1 and CDR2 sequences are SEHNR and FQNEAQ (reference sequence). CDR3 length equals 15 residues. The V end lost 5 bases, the J end lost 4 bases, and 17 bases lay between the germline ends. The DNA of the CDR3 is TGTGCCAGCAGCCCCATGGTTGGGGGAGGAGAGACCCAGTACTTC. Protein product: CASSPMVGGGETQYF.

The table lists this clone with a count of one. The chain combines TRBV28 with TRBJ2-5; tentatively, D is TRBD1 (6 bases). The germline gives CDR1 MDHEN, CDR2 SYDVKM. V dropped 1 base and J dropped 1 base, with 13 bases sitting between them. The CDR3 totals 16 residues. The CDR3 sequence: CASSLLIGGGQETQYF. The CDR3 nucleotides read TGTGCCAGCAGTTTATTAATAGGGGGTGGCCAAGAGACCCAGTACTTC. Full variable domain (remainder filled in from reference TRBV28 and TRBJ2-5): DVKVTQSSRYLVKRTGEKVFLECVQDMDHENMFWYRQDPGLGLRLIYFSYDVKMKEKGDIPEGYSVSREKKERFSLILESASTNQTSMYLCASSLLIGGGQETQYFGPGTRLLVL.

This sequence joins TRBV6-5 and TRBJ2-4; 11 nucleotides match TRBD2. Germline V gene lookup returns CDR1 MNHEY and CDR2 SVGAGI. J gave up 8 bases and V 6 bases, and 3 bases lay outside the gene matches. The CDR3 covers 13 residues. The chain's CDR3 is CASRLAGVDIQYF. CDR3 in DNA: TGTGCCAGCAGACTAGCGGGAGTAGACATTCAGTACTTC.

The rearrangement links TRBV19 to TRBJ2-1, with D uncertain. Germline loops: CDR1 LNHDA, CDR2 SQIVND (reference sequence). The CDR3 is 15 residues long. The V end was cut by 3 bases, the J end by 8 bases, with 17 bases between. CDR3 region: CASSILSAVLHEQFF. CDR3 nucleotide sequence: TGTGCCAGTAGTATCCTATCCGCGGTCCTACATGAGCAGTTCTTC.

The V gene is TRBV28, the J gene TRBJ2-7, with TRBD1 matching 9 bases. CDR1 is MDHEN, CDR2 SYDVKM, per germline. Trimming removed 4 bases from V and 1 base from J; junction bases left unmatched: 11. The CDR3 is 17 residues long. The CDR3 spells CASSSPGWGQGSYEQYF. The CDR3 bases are TGTGCCAGCAGTTCCCCGGGTTGGGGACAGGGTTCCTACGAGCAGTACTTC.

V usage is TRBV24-1 and J usage is TRBJ2-7; TRBD1 matches at 8 bases. V lost 3 bases and J lost 4; bases outside the gene matches: 1. Germline lookup yields CDR1 KGHDR and CDR2 SFDVKD. This CDR3 spans 13 amino acids. CDR3 DNA: TGTGCCACCAGTGATGGACAGGGTTACGAGCAGTACTTC. Its translation: CATSDGQGYEQYF.

In its sample, this clone was seen once. The CDR3 DNA reads TGTGCCAGCAGTTACGCAGGGGGGGAGACCCAGTACTTC. Its translation: CASSYAGGETQYF. This rearrangement joins TRBV6-2 or TRBV6-3 to TRBJ2-5, with TRBD1 as a possible D gene (7 bases). This CDR3 has 13 amino acids. Germline CDR1 reads MNHEY; CDR2 reads SVGEGT. Trimming took 2 bases from V and 5 from J, leaving 9 bases between them.

The CDR3 DNA reads TGTGCCAGCAGTACCACCGAAGGGGGCCACTACGAGCAGTACTTC. It specifies CASSTTEGGHYEQYF. The chain couples TRBV27 to TRBJ2-7, with TRBD1 matching over 7 bases. The germline gives CDR1 MNHEY, CDR2 SMNVEV (reference sequence). This CDR3 contains 15 residues. Trimming at V came to 5 bases and at J to 3 bases, leaving 10 bases not matched to a gene.